One and the same sample provided the 13 T cell receptor beta chains below, sequenced in a study of T cell responses to AZD1222 COVID-19 vaccine. Sequenced by immunoSEQ multiplex PCR; TCRdb stores in-frame clones only, minus some. The sample records approximately 150,000 clones, approximately 90% being singletons. Sequencing used peripheral blood, obtained on day 0 of AZD1222 vaccination. These TCRs come from an adult in good health.

The V gene is TRBV7-2, the J gene TRBJ2-7; 10 positions agree with TRBD2. The CDR3 sequence is 15 residues long. With 1 base clipped from V and 7 bases from J, the junction kept 7 bases outside the gene matches. Germline loops: CDR1 SGHTA, CDR2 FQGNSA. CDR3 nucleotides: TGTGCCAGCAGCTTAGATCCTAGCGGGAGCGGAGAGCAGTACTTC. This sequence encodes CASSLDPSGSGEQYF.

The rearrangement links TRBV4-3 to TRBJ2-1; D gene unclear. Looked up from germline, CDR1 is LGHNA and CDR2 is YSLEER. The V and J ends lost 1 base and 3 bases respectively, with 13 bases between them. The CDR3 has 16 amino acids. The CDR3 reads CASSQVFAEFYNEQFF. The CDR3, as DNA: TGCGCCAGCAGCCAAGTCTTCGCGGAGTTCTACAATGAGCAGTTCTTC.

This clone was detected only once. The chain links TRBV6-5 to TRBJ1-2, with D unresolved. The germline CDR1 and CDR2 sequences are MNHEY and SVGAGI. V was trimmed by 5 bases and J by 0 bases, leaving 13 bases between them. This CDR3 has 15 amino acids. CDR3 sequence (DNA): TGTGCCAGCAGTCGGACGGCCGAATCTAACTATGGCTACACCTTC. Translation: CASSRTAESNYGYTF.

The chain recombines TRBV11-2 with TRBJ2-7, with TRBD1 identical over 9 bases. This CDR3 comprises 16 residues. The V gene's germline CDR1 is SGHAT and CDR2 FQNNGV. V was clipped by 5 bases and J by 1 base; unmatched bases: 9. CDR3 nucleotide sequence: TGTGCCAGCAGCACGACCGGGACAGGGTTATCCTACGAGCAGTACTTC. Translation gives CASSTTGTGLSYEQYF.

The chain has TRBV11-3 and TRBJ2-1; 7 bases agree with TRBD1. The CDR3 covers 15 residues. Looked up from germline, CDR1 is SGHNT and CDR2 is YENEEA. With 2 bases clipped from V and 8 bases from J, the junction kept 9 bases outside the gene matches. This chain's CDR3 is CASSLLRGRIHEQFF. The DNA for the CDR3 is TGTGCCAGCAGCTTACTAAGGGGGCGCATCCATGAGCAGTTCTTC. Combining the CDR3 with reference TRBV11-3 and TRBJ2-1 gives the whole variable domain EAGVVQSPRYKIIEKKQPVAFWCNPISGHNTLYWYLQNLGQGPELLIRYENEEAVDDSQLPKDRFSAERLKGVDSTLKIQPAELGDSAVYLCASSLLRGRIHEQFFGPGTRLTVL.

The chain is built from TRBV16 and TRBJ1-4; 7 bases are a match to TRBD1. Germline CDR1 reads KGHSY; CDR2 reads FQNENV. This CDR3 comprises 17 residues. The J segment lost 3 bases and the V segment lost 0 bases, leaving 7 bases of the junction unmatched. The CDR3 is CASSQSGRGAANEKLFF. The CDR3 DNA follows: TGTGCCAGCAGCCAATCTGGCAGGGGGGCTGCTAATGAAAAACTGTTTTTT.

V and J are TRBV5-6 and TRBJ1-2, with a weak D call TRBD1 (5 bases). The germline gives CDR1 SGHDT, CDR2 YYEEEE. There are 16 residues in the CDR3. Trimming removed 1 base from V and 2 bases from J, with 15 bases in between. The DNA for the CDR3 is TGTGCCAGCAGCTTGCTGGGTGGGGCAGGGAACTATGGCTACACCTTC. This encodes CASSLLGGAGNYGYTF.

CDR3 nucleotide sequence: TGTGCCAGCAGCTACCAGGGGGCCTCCAATGAGCAGTTCTTC. It translates to CASSYQGASNEQFF. This chain joins TRBV7-3 and TRBJ2-1; 8 nucleotides agree with TRBD1. V lost 4 bases, J lost 6 bases, and 5 bases stayed unmatched. CDR1 and CDR2 from the germline V gene are SGHTA and FQGTGA. CDR3 length: 14 amino acids.

In its sample, this clone was seen many times. V and J are TRBV10-3 and TRBJ2-1; a possible D gene is TRBD2 (6 bases). Germline CDR1 ENHRY, CDR2 SYGVKD. V was shortened by 6 bases and J by 7 bases, with 19 bases between the two germline ends. This CDR3 region has 15 residues. The CDR3 coding sequence is TGTGCCATCAGGACTCCGTTGAAGGCGGGGAATGAGCAGTTCTTC. Translated: CAIRTPLKAGNEQFF.

J is TRBJ1-6 and V is TRBV7-9, with 7 bases that match TRBD1. The germline gives CDR1 SEHNR, CDR2 FQNEAQ (reference sequence). The CDR3 runs 15 residues. The V gene end was trimmed by 8 bases and the J gene end by 10 bases; junction bases not matched to a gene: 14. CDR3 in amino acids: CASDRGGGVNSPLHF. CDR3 DNA sequence: TGTGCCAGCGATCGGGGAGGGGGCGTCAACTCACCCCTCCACTTT. The entire variable domain, with the rest obtained from reference TRBV7-9 and TRBJ1-6, is as follows: DTGVSQNPRHKITKRGQNVTFRCDPISEHNRLYWYRQTLGQGPEFLTYFQNEAQLEKSRLLSDRFSAERPKGSFSTLEIQRTEQGDSAMYLCASDRGGGVNSPLHFGNGTRLTVT.

The gene calls are TRBV7-8 and TRBJ2-7; TRBD2 aligns across 8 bases. V was clipped by 5 bases and J by 0 bases; unmatched bases: 9. The germline gives CDR1 SGHVS, CDR2 FQNEAQ. This CDR3 has 16 residues. The CDR3 coding sequence is TGTGCCAGCAGCACCCGAGGAGCGGGGGCCTCCTACGAGCAGTACTTC. Its translation is CASSTRGAGASYEQYF.

In this sample, this clone turned up once. V usage is TRBV28 and J usage is TRBJ1-5, with D possibly being TRBD1 (5 bases). Trimming cost V 4 bases and J 8 bases, with 12 bases left between them. Germline values: CDR1 MDHEN, CDR2 SYDVKM. There are 13 residues in the CDR3. The DNA of the CDR3 is TGTGCCAGCAGTTCAGGGTTGGGGAAGCCCCAGCATTTT. It translates to CASSSGLGKPQHF.

The CDR3 DNA sequence: TGTGCCAGCAGCACGGGACAGGGGTTTTACGAGCAGTACTTC. Translated, it gives CASSTGQGFYEQYF. This chain joins TRBV5-6 and TRBJ2-7, with TRBD1 identical over 10 bases. The CDR3 covers 14 residues. CDR1 and CDR2 from the germline V gene are SGHDT and YYEEEE. J was trimmed by 4 bases and V by 4 bases; bases with no gene match: 5.